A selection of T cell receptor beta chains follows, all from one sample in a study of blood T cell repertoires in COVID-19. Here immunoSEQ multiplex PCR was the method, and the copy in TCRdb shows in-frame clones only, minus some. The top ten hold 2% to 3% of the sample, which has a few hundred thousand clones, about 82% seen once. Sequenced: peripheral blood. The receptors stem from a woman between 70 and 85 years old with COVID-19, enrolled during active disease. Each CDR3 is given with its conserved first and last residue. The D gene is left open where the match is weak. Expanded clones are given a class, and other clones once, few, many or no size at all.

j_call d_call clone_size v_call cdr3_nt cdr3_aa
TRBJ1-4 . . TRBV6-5 TGTGCCAGCAGTCCGACGGGTATACGGGAAAAACTGTTTTTT CASSPTGIREKLFF
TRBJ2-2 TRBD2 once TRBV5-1 TGCGCCAGCAGCCCGGGACTAGCGGTGAACACCGGGGAGCTGTTTTTT CASSPGLAVNTGELFF
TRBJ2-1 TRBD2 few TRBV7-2 TGTGCCAGCAGCTTAGCGAGCGGGGGGGCGCATGAGCAGTTCTTC CASSLASGGAHEQFF
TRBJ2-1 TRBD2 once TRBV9 TGTGCCAGCAGCTTGAGGACTAGCGGGGGGACATACAATGAGCAGTTCTTC CASSLRTSGGTYNEQFF
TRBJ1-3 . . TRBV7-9 TGTGCCAGCAGCTTAGTTGGCAAGCGATTATCTACTCTGGAAGACACCATATATTTT CASSLVGKRLSTLEDTIYF
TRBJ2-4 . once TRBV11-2 TGTGCCAGCAGCTTAAGCGGGCCACTAAACATTCAGTACTTC CASSLSGPLNIQYF
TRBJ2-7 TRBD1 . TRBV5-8 TGTGCCAGCAGTTCCGGGACAGGGGGTACCTACGAGCAGTACTTC CASSSGTGGTYEQYF
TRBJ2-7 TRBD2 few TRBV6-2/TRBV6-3 TGTGCCAGCAGTGACCCTACTAGCGCCGAGCAGTACTTC CASSDPTSAEQYF
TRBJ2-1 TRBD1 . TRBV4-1 TGCGCCAGCAGCCAGGGACAGGTCTACAATGAGCAGTTCTTC CASSQGQVYNEQFF
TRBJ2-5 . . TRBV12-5 TGTGCTAGTGGTTTGGTACAGAAGAGAATCCAAGAGACCCAGTACTTC CASGLVQKRIQETQYF
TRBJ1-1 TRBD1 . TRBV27 TGTGCCAGCAGTTCAACCGGGACAGGGACCACTGAAGCTTTCTTT CASSSTGTGTTEAFF
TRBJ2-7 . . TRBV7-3 TGTGCCAGCAGCTTAGGGGCGGGGTACGAGCAGTACTTC CASSLGAGYEQYF
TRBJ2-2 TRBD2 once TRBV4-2 TGTGCCAGCAGCCAAGACGACGGGAGGGTGGACACCGGGGAGCTGTTTTTT CASSQDDGRVDTGELFF
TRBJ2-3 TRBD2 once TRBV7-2 TGTGCCAGCAGCTTAGCCGGCGGGGGGAGCACAGATACGCAGTATTTT CASSLAGGGSTDTQYF
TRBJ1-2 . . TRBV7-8 TGTGCCAGCAGCTTATCTTCAGGGCTTAACAATAACTATGGCTACACCTTC CASSLSSGLNNNYGYTF
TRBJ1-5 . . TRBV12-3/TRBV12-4 TGTGCCAGCAGTTTAGGCCCAGATCAGCCCCAGCATTTT CASSLGPDQPQHF
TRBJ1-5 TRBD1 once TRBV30 TGTGCCTGGAGTGTAGGGGACAGATTCCCCTCCGGGCAGCCCCAGCATTTT CAWSVGDRFPSGQPQHF
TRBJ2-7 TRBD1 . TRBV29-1 TGCAGCGTCGCTCGGGGACAGGCCTCCTACGAGCAGTACTTC CSVARGQASYEQYF
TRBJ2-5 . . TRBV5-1 TGCGCCAGCAGCGCCTCCGGGACAACCGAGGAGACCCAGTACTTC CASSASGTTEETQYF
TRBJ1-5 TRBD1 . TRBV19 TGTGCCAGTAGTATGACAGGGGACCAGCCCCAGCATTTT CASSMTGDQPQHF
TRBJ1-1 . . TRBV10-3 TGTGCCATCAGTGACCGGGGGGGAGATGAATCTGAAGCTTTCTTT CAISDRGGDESEAFF
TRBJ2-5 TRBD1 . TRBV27 TGTGCCAGCAGTATCCGAAGTTCCCACCAACAGGGGGCTAAGGAGACCCAGTACTTC CASSIRSSHQQGAKETQYF
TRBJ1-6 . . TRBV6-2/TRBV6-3 TGTGCCAGCAGTTACAGGACAGAGCCATGGGCACCCCTCCACTTT CASSYRTEPWAPLHF
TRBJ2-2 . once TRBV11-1 TGTGCCAGCAGCCGGGGGTGGGAAAGCGGGGAGCTGTTTTTT CASSRGWESGELFF
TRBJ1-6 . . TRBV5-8 TGTGCCAGCAGCTTGGATAACAGGCGGTCCTATAATTCACCCCTCCACTTT CASSLDNRRSYNSPLHF
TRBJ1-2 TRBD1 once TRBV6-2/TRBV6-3 TGTGCCAGCAGTTACTCGACAGGGGTGGATGGCTACACCTTC CASSYSTGVDGYTF
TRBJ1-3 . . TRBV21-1 TGTGCCAGCAAAAAGAGCTCTGGAAACACCATATATTTT CASKKSSGNTIYF
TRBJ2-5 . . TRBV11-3 TGTGCCAGCAGCTTAGCTCTAGGCCAAGAGACCCAGTACTTC CASSLALGQETQYF
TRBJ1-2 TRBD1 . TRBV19 TGTGCCAGTACCAACGACAGGGGGCTGGCCTATGGCTACACCTTC CASTNDRGLAYGYTF
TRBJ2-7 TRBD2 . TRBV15 TGTGCCACCAGCAGTGGGGGGGTTTCGTACGAGCAGTACTTC CATSSGGVSYEQYF
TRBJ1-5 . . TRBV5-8 TGTGCCAGCAGCTCTCTGGGGCCTTATAGCAATCAGCCCCAGCATTTT CASSSLGPYSNQPQHF
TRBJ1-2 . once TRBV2 TGTGCCAGCAGTGAAGGGACGGGGGATGGCTACACCTTC CASSEGTGDGYTF
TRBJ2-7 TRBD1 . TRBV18 TGTGCCACCAAAAACCGGGACAGCTACGAGCAGTACTTC CATKNRDSYEQYF
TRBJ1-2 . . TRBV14 TGTGCCAGCAGTCAGGACCGGGGGGGCTACACCTTC CASSQDRGGYTF
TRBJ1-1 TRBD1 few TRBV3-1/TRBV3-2 TGTGCCAGCAGCCAAGTTCGGTATCCAACCCTCTCCGGGGGACAGGGGGCTTTCTTT CASSQVRYPTLSGGQGAFF
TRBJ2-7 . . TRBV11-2 TGTGCCAGCAGCTTAAGAGCGGCCTCCTACGAGCAGTACTTC CASSLRAASYEQYF
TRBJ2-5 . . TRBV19 TGTGCCAGTAGTCCGGGTGAGGGTGGCATCCTTGCGACCCAGTACTTC CASSPGEGGILATQYF
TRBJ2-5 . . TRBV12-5 TGTGCTAGTGGTTTGGTAGCGTCGCAGGGCTTGAAAGAGACCCAGTACTTC CASGLVASQGLKETQYF
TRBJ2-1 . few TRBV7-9 TGTGCCAGCAGCTTAGACCCCGGCGGTGAGCAGTTCTTC CASSLDPGGEQFF
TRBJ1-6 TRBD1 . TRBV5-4 TGTGCCAGCAGCTTATACAGGGGCGGCAATTCACCCCTCCACTTT CASSLYRGGNSPLHF
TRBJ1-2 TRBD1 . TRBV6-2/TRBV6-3 TGTGCCAGCAGTTACGCGCTACAGGGGGCCCAGTACTATGGCTACACCTTC CASSYALQGAQYYGYTF
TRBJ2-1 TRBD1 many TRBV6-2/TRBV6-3 TGTGCCAGCAGTTACTCGACAGGGGGTTATAATGAGCAGTTCTTC CASSYSTGGYNEQFF
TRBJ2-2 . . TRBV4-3 TGCGCCAGCAGCCAAGACCCGTCCGGGGAGCTGTTTTTT CASSQDPSGELFF
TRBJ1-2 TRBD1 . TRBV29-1 TGCAGCGCGGAAACGAGGGGGCGACTTGGAGGCTACACCTTC CSAETRGRLGGYTF
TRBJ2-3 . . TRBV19 TGTGCCAGTAGTATAGAATCGAGGGTCACAGATACGCAGTATTTT CASSIESRVTDTQYF
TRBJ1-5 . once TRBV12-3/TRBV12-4 TGTGCCAGCAGTTTAGCCGAGAATCAGCCCCAGCATTTT CASSLAENQPQHF
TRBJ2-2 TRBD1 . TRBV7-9 TGTGCCAGCAGCTTAAGGGACAGCGTCACCGGGGAGCTGTTTTTT CASSLRDSVTGELFF
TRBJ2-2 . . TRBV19 TGTGCCAGTGCCTGGAGCACCGGGGAGCTGTTTTTT CASAWSTGELFF
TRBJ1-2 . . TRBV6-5 TGTGCCACCCAGGGTAGTCGTGTTATTAACTATGGCTACACCTTC CATQGSRVINYGYTF